This T cell receptor beta chain was identified in a study of T-cell reconstitution after alpha-beta-depleted transplantation in children listed by TCRdb under 2016. Background for the entire study: Using TCR repertoire profiling, the study quantitatively followed how T-cell immune reconstitution unfolded in children after TCRalphabeta/CD19-depleted allogeneic hematopoietic cell transplantation.

Library prep was done by PCR. TCRdb names Illumina HiSeq 2500 as the instrument used. TCR libraries were prepared with molecular barcoding, using unique molecular identifiers to normalize TCRbeta repertoire quantification. TCRdb trimmed public reads at Q25 via fastp, called clones via MiXCR and kept in-frame beta chains. Entries that share a CDR3 protein sequence are merged under the most common genes and DNA. For this sample the table gives 150,000 to 200,000 distinct CDR3 sequences, of which about 6.3% were detected only once. The leading ten clones occupy about 2.9% of the sample. This clonotype occurred many times. Its antigen is currently not known. Within one base of it there is no much larger clone, and no base qualities were kept. From its cysteine to its phenylalanine, the CDR3 spans 15 amino acids. Only the CDR3 DNA stays, 45 bases, in frame from base 1. From V the trimming removes 4 bases and from J it removes 6 bases, while the gene matches leave 7 bases of the junction unaccounted for. Sequences DFQATT (CDR1) and SNEGSKA (CDR2) are obtained from the germline V gene (reference sequence).

This chain joins TRBV20-1 to TRBJ2-7; 15 junctional bases match TRBD2. Material: PBMCs from the stem cell graft donor, obtained from the stem cell graft. The sequence derives from a human donor who donated a stem cell graft to a child with Wiskott-Aldrich syndrome. CDR3 sequence: CSATGLAGGPGEQYF. The DNA is as follows: TGCAGTGCTACCGGACTAGCGGGAGGGCCGGGCGAGCAGTACTTC.